This T cell receptor beta chain was retrieved from a study of T cell repertoires in aging, cancer and after chemotherapy. Study overall: Repeat sampling of healthy donors over several months to years showed clear clonal overlap. Study-wide findings and caveats: Rebound thymic output was suggested by rising median generation probability during chemotherapy in each cancer cohort. In healthy donors, age-related TCR diversity loss mainly reflected lost richness.

Amplification of TCR beta used genomic DNA extracted from peripheral blood. This clonotype has a handful of counts. Its antigen is still unknown. Rearranged V-D-J TRB sequences were amplified with a mixed TRB-A/B primer pool. TCRdb passed the multiplex PCR reads through MiXCR, listing each CDR3 protein once. This table holds about 17,000 distinct CDR3 sequences, 50% found once. V was clipped by 4 bases and J by 6 bases, with 18 bases between them. The CDR3 totals 16 residues. CDR1 and CDR2 (germline): LNHDA, SQIVND (reference sequence). Sequencing was carried out using blood. The chain links TRBV19 to TRBJ1-4, with D unclear. The clonotype comes from a human donor in good health. The CDR3: CASSTRAQHAYEKLFF. The DNA for the CDR3 is TGTGCCAGTAGTACTCGGGCTCAGCACGCCTATGAAAAACTGTTTTTT.